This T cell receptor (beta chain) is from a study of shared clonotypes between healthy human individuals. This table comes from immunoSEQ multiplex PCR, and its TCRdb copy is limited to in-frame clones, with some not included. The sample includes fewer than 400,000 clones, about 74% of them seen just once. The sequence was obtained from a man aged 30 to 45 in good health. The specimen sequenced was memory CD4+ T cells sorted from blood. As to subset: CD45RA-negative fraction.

CDR3 region: CASSFRGVRNTIYF. The CDR3 DNA is TGTGCCAGCAGCTTCAGGGGGGTCCGAAACACCATATATTTT. V gene TRBV7-8 combines with J gene TRBJ1-3; TRBD1 matches 7 bases. This CDR3 has 14 residues. Germline-derived CDR1 and CDR2 are SGHVS and FQNEAQ. The V gene end was trimmed by 3 bases and the J gene end by 5 bases; junction bases not matched to a gene: 4.